Described below is a single TCR beta chain sequence and its context. Which antigen it targets is not known. Per-nucleotide qualities are absent, and no much larger clonotype sits a single base away. This same CDR3 is encoded by further DNA sequences in the sample. The library came from the immunoSEQ multiplex PCR assay. TCRdb retrieved this table from immuneACCESS and kept in-frame rearrangements only. Not all clones are present; in checked studies, unresolved V genes account for under half, and no reason is known for the remainder. For this sample the table gives 130,000 or so clones, of which 70% to 90% were detected only once. About 3.2% of the sample belongs to the ten largest clones. This entry belongs to a study of control samples from healthy donors and cancer patients (dated by TCRdb to the early 2020s). V lost 0 bases and J lost 2 bases, and the count of bases not matched to a germline gene is 3. CDR1 and CDR2 are read off the germline V gene as KGHSH and LQKENI. Including cysteine and phenylalanine, the CDR3 has 15 amino acids. CDR3 DNA only is kept here, 45 bases in frame from base 1.

The origin of this receptor is a man aged 45 to 65 in good health. Sequenced: blood. This sequence uses TRBV18 and TRBJ2-5; TRBD1 aligns with 7 central bases. The DNA reads TGTGCCAGCTCACCACCGGGACAGCCACAAGAGACCCAGTACTTC. Its amino acids are CASSPPGQPQETQYF. Here the CDR3 is joined to the reference TRBV18 and TRBJ2-5 genes, and the full variable domain is: NAGVMQNPRHLVRRRGQEARLRCSPMKGHSHVYWYRQLPEEGLKFMVYLQKENIIDESGMPKERFSAEFPKEGPSILRIQQVVRGDSAAYFCASSPPGQPQETQYFGPGTRLLVL.